This section outlines one TCR beta chain sequence together with its context. The antigen remains undetermined. The PCR used 60 Vbeta and 13 Jbeta primers. Generated by immunoSEQ multiplex PCR, the TCRdb table keeps only in-frame clones and is missing some. The sample includes about 50,000 clones, around 73% of them seen just once. The germline V and J ends were trimmed by 6 bases and 2 bases, with 25 bases remaining between them. Germline CDR1 and CDR2: MNHNS and SASEGT. The CDR3 is 19 residues long. This specimen belongs to a study of cytomegalovirus exposure and HLA in healthy donors. Study-wide findings and caveats: Under in vitro conditions, three CMV-associated chains were confirmed as specific for CMV antigens. Presence/absence analyses took donor sequencing depth as roughly uniform. Previous analysis showed most TCR beta V segments were productive about 87% or about 30% of the time.

This chain uses TRBV6-1 with TRBJ1-4; D is possibly TRBD1 (5 bases). The receptor was derived from a woman aged 40-49 years in good health and CMV-seropositive. Sequencing was done on a sample of PBMCs. The CDR3 protein is CASSERIGGFVVTNEKLFF. In DNA form, the CDR3 reads TGTGCCAGCAGCGAACGGATCGGGGGTTTCGTGGTGACTAATGAAAAACTGTTTTTT.